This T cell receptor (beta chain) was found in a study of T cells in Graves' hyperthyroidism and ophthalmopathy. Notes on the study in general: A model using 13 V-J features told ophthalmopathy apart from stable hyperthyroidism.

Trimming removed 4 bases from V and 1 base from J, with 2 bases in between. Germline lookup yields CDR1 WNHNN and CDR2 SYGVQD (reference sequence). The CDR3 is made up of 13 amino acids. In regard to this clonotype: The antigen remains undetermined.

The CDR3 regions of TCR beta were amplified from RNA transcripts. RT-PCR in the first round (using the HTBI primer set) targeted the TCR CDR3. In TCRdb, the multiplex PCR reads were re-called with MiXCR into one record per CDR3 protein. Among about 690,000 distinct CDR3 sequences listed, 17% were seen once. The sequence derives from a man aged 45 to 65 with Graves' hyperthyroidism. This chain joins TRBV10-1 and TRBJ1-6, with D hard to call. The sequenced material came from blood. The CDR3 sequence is CASSASYNSPLHF. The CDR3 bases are TGCGCCAGCAGTGCTTCCTATAATTCACCCCTCCACTTT.